The following is a T cell receptor (beta chain) sequence with its context. The antigen is undetermined. This sample stems from a study of cytomegalovirus exposure and HLA in healthy donors. Study details: Assignment to the Caucasian-associated ancestry cluster applied to 75% to 85% of the roughly 420 genotyped donors.

60 Vbeta and 13 Jbeta primers were used in PCR. The method was immunoSEQ multiplex PCR; TCRdb's version includes in-frame clones alone and lacks a portion of them. The repertoire table contains about 200,000 clones. The germline V gene has CDR1 KGHSH and CDR2 LQKENI. Losses at the gene ends were 3 bases for V and 3 bases for J; bases not matched to a gene: 6. This CDR3 spans 15 amino acids. Each donor's status was that of a healthy bone marrow donor. Study observations and caveats: For cytomegalovirus status, the classifier reportedly gave diagnoses with high specificity and sensitivity.

Sequencing input: PBMCs. The chain recombines TRBV18 with TRBJ2-7, with TRBD1 identical over 9 bases. This clonotype was obtained from a girl aged 2-10 years in good health and CMV-seropositive. CDR3 loop: CASSPGQGLNYEQYF. The CDR3 coding sequence is TGTGCCAGCTCACCGGGACAGGGCCTGAACTACGAGCAGTACTTC.